The 28 T cell receptor beta chains listed next were all sequenced from one sample in a study of cytomegalovirus exposure and HLA in healthy donors. PCR employed 60 Vbeta and 13 Jbeta primers. Sequenced by immunoSEQ multiplex PCR; TCRdb stores in-frame clones only, minus some. Of approximately 200,000 clones in the sample, approximately 84% were seen once. Sequencing was performed on PBMCs. The receptors shown here come from a woman aged 30 to 39 in good health and CMV-seropositive.

The V and J genes are TRBV19 and TRBJ1-2; the match to TRBD1 covers 8 bases. Trimming cost V 0 bases and J 0 bases; bases outside gene matches: 12. The CDR3 is 19 residues long. CDR1 is LNHDA, CDR2 SQIVND, per germline (reference sequence). CDR3 region: CASSIDLETGALANYGYTF. DNA of the CDR3: TGTGCCAGTAGTATAGATCTGGAGACAGGGGCATTAGCTAACTATGGCTACACCTTC.

V and J are TRBV19 and TRBJ1-6; D gene unclear. Germline values: CDR1 LNHDA, CDR2 SQIVND (reference sequence). The CDR3 is 13 amino acids. V gave up 3 bases and J gave up 8 bases, with 8 bases separating them. The CDR3 protein is CASSIGSDSPLHF. The CDR3 DNA sequence: TGTGCCAGTAGTATCGGTTCGGATTCACCCCTCCACTTT.

The chain combines TRBV11-3 with TRBJ2-1; 7 bases match TRBD2. The CDR3 consists of 16 residues. Germline V lookup: CDR1 SGHNT, CDR2 YENEEA. The ends lost 1 base at V and 2 bases at J; junction bases unmatched: 5. This chain's CDR3 is CASSLGGGGTYNEQFF. DNA for the CDR3: TGTGCCAGCAGCTTAGGCGGCGGGGGAACCTACAATGAGCAGTTCTTC. The full variable domain, completed using reference TRBV11-3 and TRBJ2-1, is EAGVVQSPRYKIIEKKQPVAFWCNPISGHNTLYWYLQNLGQGPELLIRYENEEAVDDSQLPKDRFSAERLKGVDSTLKIQPAELGDSAVYLCASSLGGGGTYNEQFFGPGTRLTVL.

The J gene is TRBJ1-3, the V gene TRBV5-4; TRBD1 matches at 10 bases. V was pared by 5 bases and J by 6 bases, with 8 bases of the junction left unmatched. The CDR3 length is 15 residues. In germline, CDR1 is SGHNT, CDR2 YYREEE (reference sequence). This CDR3 reads CASSSPRQGANTIYF. The CDR3 nucleotides read TGTGCCAGCAGTTCACCACGACAGGGGGCAAACACCATATATTTT.

The chain joins TRBV18 to TRBJ1-6, with D possibly TRBD1 on 5 matching bases. The germline V gene encodes CDR1 KGHSH and CDR2 LQKENI. The V end lost 2 bases, the J end lost 1 base, and 9 bases lay between the germline ends. The CDR3 spans 16 residues. The CDR3 loop reads CASSPREGSYNSPLHF. In nucleotides, the CDR3 is TGTGCCAGCTCACCAAGGGAGGGGTCCTATAATTCACCCCTCCACTTT.

The chain links TRBV6-6 to TRBJ2-5; 12 positions agree with TRBD2. With the DNA end fitting TRBJ2-7 better, the J assignment may be wrong. The CDR3 runs 14 residues. Germline CDR1 and CDR2: MNHNY and SVGAGI (reference sequence). In DNA, the CDR3 is TGTGCCAGCAGTTCGGGACTAGCGGGCTACGAGCAGTACTTC. Translation gives CASSSGLAGYEQYF.

Comment on this clone: A read error may account for a junction end that differs from germline. The chain has TRBV7-7 and TRBJ2-2, with TRBD1 matching 7 bases. Germline values: CDR1 SSHAT, CDR2 FNYEAQ (reference sequence). The CDR3 sequence is 15 residues long. The CDR3 coding sequence is TGTGCTAGCAGCCCCGGGACAGCGAACACCGGGGAGCTGTTTTTT. Encoded protein: CASSPGTANTGELFF.

J is TRBJ1-2 and V is TRBV2, with 8 bases fitting TRBD1. This CDR3 has 16 residues. Germline V gene data show CDR1 as SNHLY and CDR2 as FYNNEI. After removal of 7 bases from V and 6 bases from J, the junction contained 16 bases not matched to a gene. Here the CDR3 reads CASIPPAKQGVDGYTF. CDR3 coding DNA: TGTGCCAGCATACCCCCCGCTAAACAGGGGGTGGATGGCTACACCTTC.

The chain joins TRBV28 to TRBJ2-1, with 8 bases matching TRBD2. CDR3 length: 16 amino acids. The trim removed 5 bases at V and 5 bases at J, leaving 11 bases unmatched. Germline CDR1 MDHEN, CDR2 SYDVKM. Here the CDR3 DNA reads TGTGCCAGCAGTCGGGGGGGGAAGATGATCCACAATGAGCAGTTCTTC. Translated: CASSRGGKMIHNEQFF. The full variable domain, completed using reference TRBV28 and TRBJ2-1, is DVKVTQSSRYLVKRTGEKVFLECVQDMDHENMFWYRQDPGLGLRLIYFSYDVKMKEKGDIPEGYSVSREKKERFSLILESASTNQTSMYLCASSRGGKMIHNEQFFGPGTRLTVL.

This chain connects TRBV15 to TRBJ2-3; D remains unclear. CDR3 size: 13 residues. Germline loops: CDR1 LNHNV, CDR2 YYDKDF (reference sequence). V was pared by 2 bases and J by 1 base, with 4 bases between. The CDR3 coding sequence is TGTGCCACCAGCAGACCAGGCACAGATACGCAGTATTTT. As protein: CATSRPGTDTQYF.

V gene TRBV11-2 combines with J gene TRBJ2-5, with 7 bases identical to TRBD1. The J segment lost 2 bases and the V segment lost 5 bases, leaving 8 bases of the junction unmatched. CDR1 is SGHAT and CDR2 is FQNNGV in the germline V gene. The length of the CDR3 is 15 residues. The CDR3 is CASSPTGTEQETQYF. For the CDR3, the DNA is TGTGCCAGCAGCCCAACCGGGACAGAGCAAGAGACCCAGTACTTC.

In this sample, this clone turned up once. This sequence joins TRBV6-1 and TRBJ1-6; the match to TRBD1 covers 7 bases. Germline V gives CDR1 MNHNS, CDR2 SASEGT. The CDR3 sequence is 12 residues long. After removal of 9 bases from V and 9 bases from J, the junction contained 5 bases not matched to a gene. CDR3 in DNA: TGTGCCAGGGGGACAGCGGGTTCACCCCTCCACTTT. This sequence encodes CARGTAGSPLHF.

The V and J genes are TRBV19 and TRBJ1-6; D not certain. CDR1 is LNHDA and CDR2 is SQIVND in the germline V gene (reference sequence). The CDR3 has 16 residues. V was trimmed by 3 bases and J by 9 bases, leaving 18 bases between them. The CDR3 DNA sequence: TGTGCCAGTAGTATCTCCCTGGGTAGTAGCGCTTCACCCCTCCACTTT. Translating it yields CASSISLGSSASPLHF.

The chain has TRBV27 and TRBJ2-7; D not certain. From germline, CDR1 is MNHEY and CDR2 SMNVEV (reference sequence). This CDR3 is built from 14 residues. V shed 1 base and J shed 0 bases, with 7 bases lying between them. DNA for the CDR3: TGTGCCAGCAGTTTATTGGCTAGCTCCTACGAGCAGTACTTC. It codes for CASSLLASSYEQYF.

This clone was counted many times. The V and J genes are TRBV2 and TRBJ1-3; D is unclear. V was cut by 2 bases and J by 0 bases, with 5 bases left in between. Germline assignment: CDR1 SNHLY and CDR2 FYNNEI. The CDR3 spans 14 residues. CDR3 loop: CASSEPRSGNTIYF. The CDR3 DNA reads TGTGCCAGCAGTGAACCCCGCTCTGGAAACACCATATATTTT.

The CDR3 nucleotides are TGTGCCAGCAGCTGGGGGCCTAGCGGGGCCGGGGAGCTGTTTTTT. Amino acids: CASSWGPSGAGELFF. The V call is TRBV5-4, the J call TRBJ2-2; 9 positions match TRBD2. Germline lookup yields CDR1 SGHNT and CDR2 YYREEE (reference sequence). The ends lost 3 bases at V and 6 bases at J; junction bases unmatched: 6. The CDR3 runs 15 residues.

This chain uses TRBV6-4 with TRBJ2-1; a possible D gene is TRBD2 (6 bases). The germline gives CDR1 MRHNA, CDR2 SNTAGT. V was pared by 4 bases and J by 5 bases, with 15 bases between. The CDR3 covers 15 residues. CDR3 nucleotide sequence: TGTGCCAGCAGTGTCTCCGGAGGGCCTCACAATGAGCAGTTCTTC. It codes for CASSVSGGPHNEQFF.

V is TRBV6-5 and J is TRBJ1-1; D call uncertain. The CDR3 is made up of 12 amino acids. The germline V gene has CDR1 MNHEY and CDR2 SVGAGI. V lost 10 bases and J 1 base, leaving 10 bases between the germline ends. The CDR3 sequence is CAIGRGNTEAFF. CDR3 DNA: TGTGCCATCGGCCGGGGGAACACTGAAGCTTTCTTT.

The chain links TRBV7-2 to TRBJ2-7, with TRBD1 identical over 11 bases. Germline V lookup: CDR1 SGHTA, CDR2 FQGNSA. Trimming cost V 5 bases and J 6 bases; bases outside gene matches: 9. This CDR3 contains 15 residues. In DNA form, the CDR3 reads TGTGCCAGCAGCCGGGGGGACAGGGGGAGGATCGAGCAGTACTTC. Its translation is CASSRGDRGRIEQYF.

The chain has TRBV4-1 and TRBJ1-6; TRBD1 might be the D (5 bases). The V and J ends lost 8 bases and 16 bases respectively, with 24 bases between them. The CDR3 is 14 amino acids. The germline gives CDR1 MGHRA, CDR2 YSYEKL. The CDR3 loop reads CASRGGGDGPFLHF. DNA for the CDR3: TGCGCCAGCCGTGGGGGGGGAGACGGTCCCTTTCTCCACTTT.

The chain has TRBV6-1 and TRBJ1-5; D gene unclear. This CDR3 region has 14 residues. CDR1 is MNHNS, CDR2 SASEGT, per germline. Trimming removed 2 bases at V and 5 bases at J, with 10 bases between. CDR3 protein: CASSEIRNYQPQHF. The CDR3 nucleotides read TGTGCCAGCAGTGAAATCAGGAATTATCAGCCCCAGCATTTT.

The chain links TRBV2 to TRBJ2-5, with D possibly being TRBD2 (5 bases). V dropped 8 bases and J dropped 4 bases, with 14 bases sitting between them. Germline assignment: CDR1 SNHLY and CDR2 FYNNEI. The CDR3 is 13 amino acids. The CDR3 coding sequence is TGTGCCAGCCGGGAAGGAGGATTAGAGACCCAGTACTTC. It translates to CASREGGLETQYF.

The chain joins TRBV5-8 to TRBJ1-4; D is perhaps TRBD1 (5 bases). Germline V CDR1 and CDR2: SGHTS, YDEGEE. The germline V and J ends were trimmed by 2 bases and 4 bases, with 15 bases remaining between them. The length of the CDR3 is 16 residues. CDR3 in amino acids: CASSFGTGVVNEKLFF. For the CDR3, the DNA is TGTGCCAGCAGCTTCGGGACGGGGGTTGTTAATGAAAAACTGTTTTTT.

The V and J genes are TRBV4-3 and TRBJ1-2; 8 bases map to TRBD1. Trimming removed 0 bases from V and 1 base from J; junction bases left unmatched: 4. The CDR3 consists of 16 residues. CDR1 is LGHNA and CDR2 is YSLEER in the germline V gene. The CDR3 spells CASSQEGTGGNYGYTF. The DNA for the CDR3 is TGCGCCAGCAGCCAAGAAGGGACAGGAGGTAACTATGGCTACACCTTC.

This chain's CDR3 is CASSQEGQRITEAFF. CDR3 DNA: TGCGCCAGCAGCCAAGAGGGACAGCGGATAACTGAAGCTTTCTTT. The rearrangement joins TRBV4-1 to TRBJ1-1; 7 bases align to TRBD1. CDR1 MGHRA and CDR2 YSYEKL come from the germline V gene. The V segment lost 0 bases and the J segment 5 bases; nucleotides outside the gene matches: 6. CDR3 length: 15 amino acids.

The chain has TRBV10-3 and TRBJ2-6; 10 bases align to TRBD1. Germline CDR1 and CDR2: ENHRY and SYGVKD. J was trimmed by 0 bases and V by 1 base; bases with no gene match: 15. This CDR3 comprises 22 residues. The CDR3 is CAISEWGQGSSNLNSGANVLTF. The DNA for the CDR3 is TGTGCCATCAGTGAGTGGGGACAGGGGTCCTCCAACCTCAACTCTGGGGCCAACGTCCTGACTTTC.

In DNA form, the CDR3 reads TGCAGCGCTGTGGCGGGGCCTGAAGCTTTCTTT. It codes for CSAVAGPEAFF. The J gene is TRBJ1-1, the V gene TRBV29-1, with a possible D match to TRBD1 (5 bases). The germline CDR1 and CDR2 sequences are SQVTM and ANQGSEA. The V gene lost 7 bases and the J gene lost 6 bases, with 12 bases spanning the gap. CDR3 length: 11 amino acids.

The CDR3 loop reads CASSEEEATSPNQPQHF. CDR3 DNA sequence: TGTGCCAGCAGTGAAGAGGAGGCCACCTCCCCCAATCAGCCCCAGCATTTT. The genes are TRBV2 and TRBJ1-5, with D hard to call. The CDR3 runs 17 residues. V lost 1 base and J 3 bases, leaving 16 bases between the germline ends. Germline-derived CDR1 and CDR2 are SNHLY and FYNNEI.